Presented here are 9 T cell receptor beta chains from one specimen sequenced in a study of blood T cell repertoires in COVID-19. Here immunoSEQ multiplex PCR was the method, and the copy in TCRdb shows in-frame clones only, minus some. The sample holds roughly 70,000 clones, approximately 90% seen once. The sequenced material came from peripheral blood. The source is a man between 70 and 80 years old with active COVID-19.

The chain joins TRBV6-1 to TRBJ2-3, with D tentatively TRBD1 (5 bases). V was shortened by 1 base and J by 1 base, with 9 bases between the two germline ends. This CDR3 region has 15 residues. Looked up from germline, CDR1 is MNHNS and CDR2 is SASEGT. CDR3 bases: TGTGCCAGCAGTGAAGGGGGCCACCGCACAGATACGCAGTATTTT. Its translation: CASSEGGHRTDTQYF.

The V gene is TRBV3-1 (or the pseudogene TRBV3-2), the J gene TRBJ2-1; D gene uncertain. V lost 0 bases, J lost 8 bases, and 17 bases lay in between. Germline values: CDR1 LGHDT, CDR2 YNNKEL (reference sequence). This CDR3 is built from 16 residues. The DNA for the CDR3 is TGTGCCAGCAGCCAAGAGCGGAGCCCCCTGTGGGATGAGCAGTTCTTC. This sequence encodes CASSQERSPLWDEQFF.

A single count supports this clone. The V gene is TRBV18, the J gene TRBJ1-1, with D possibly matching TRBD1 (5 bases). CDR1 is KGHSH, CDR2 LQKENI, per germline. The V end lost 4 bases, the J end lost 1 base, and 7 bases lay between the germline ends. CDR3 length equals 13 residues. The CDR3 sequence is CASSQQENTEAFF. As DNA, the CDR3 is TGTGCCAGCTCACAACAGGAGAACACTGAAGCTTTCTTT.

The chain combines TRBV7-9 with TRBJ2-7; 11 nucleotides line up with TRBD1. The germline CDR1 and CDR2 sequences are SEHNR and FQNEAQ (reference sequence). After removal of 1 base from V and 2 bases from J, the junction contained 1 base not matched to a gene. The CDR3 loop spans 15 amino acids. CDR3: CASSLGGQGAYEQYF. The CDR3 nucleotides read TGTGCCAGCAGCTTAGGGGGACAGGGGGCCTACGAGCAGTACTTC.

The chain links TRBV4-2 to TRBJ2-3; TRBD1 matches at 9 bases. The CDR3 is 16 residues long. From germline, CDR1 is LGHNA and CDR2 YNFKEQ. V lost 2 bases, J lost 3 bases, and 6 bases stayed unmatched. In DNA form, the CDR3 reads TGTGCCAGCAGCCAACACAGGGACAGGGTGACAGATACGCAGTATTTT. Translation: CASSQHRDRVTDTQYF.

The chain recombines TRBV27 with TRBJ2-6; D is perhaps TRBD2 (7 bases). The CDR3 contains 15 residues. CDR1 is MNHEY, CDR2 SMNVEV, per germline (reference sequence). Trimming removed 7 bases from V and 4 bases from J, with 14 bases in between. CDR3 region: CASTLGGPGANVLTF. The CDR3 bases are TGTGCCAGCACCTTGGGGGGGCCCGGGGCCAACGTCCTGACTTTC.

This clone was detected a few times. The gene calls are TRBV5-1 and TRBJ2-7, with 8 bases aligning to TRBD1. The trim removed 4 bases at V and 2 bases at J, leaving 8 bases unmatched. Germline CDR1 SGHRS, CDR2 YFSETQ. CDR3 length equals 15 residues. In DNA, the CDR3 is TGCGCCAGCAGCCCGGACGTGGACAGGGCCTACGAGCAGTACTTC. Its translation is CASSPDVDRAYEQYF.

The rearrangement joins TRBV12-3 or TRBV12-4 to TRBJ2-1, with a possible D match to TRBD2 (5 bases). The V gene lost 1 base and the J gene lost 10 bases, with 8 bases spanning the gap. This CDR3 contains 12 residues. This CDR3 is CASSLGPGEQFF. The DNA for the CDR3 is TGTGCCAGCAGTTTAGGCCCGGGGGAGCAGTTCTTC.

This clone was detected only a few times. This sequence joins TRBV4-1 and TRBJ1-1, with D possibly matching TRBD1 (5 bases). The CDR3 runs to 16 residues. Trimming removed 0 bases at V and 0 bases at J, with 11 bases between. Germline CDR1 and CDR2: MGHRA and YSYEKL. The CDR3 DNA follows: TGCGCCAGCAGCCAAGAAGTACGGGGGGTGAACACTGAAGCTTTCTTT. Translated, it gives CASSQEVRGVNTEAFF.